This T cell receptor beta chain was recorded in a study of cytomegalovirus exposure and HLA in healthy donors. The study ran its PCR with 60 Vbeta and 13 Jbeta primers. Per the original methods: Some 10 million of the 60 million to 90 million unique TCR beta chains counted in a later analysis were shared. Clones were read by immunoSEQ multiplex PCR, and TCRdb kept only the in-frame ones, dropping some. V, J and clone size are taken as reported in that table, and D and trimming were inferred from the DNA itself. The table records around 180,000 clones, around 82% of them present only once. Whole-study findings and limits: Versus the approximately 720-donor mean, an Asian-associated ancestry cluster reportedly showed fewer N-insertions in a later analysis.

Regarding this clone: The target antigen is unknown.

The V end was cut by 8 bases, the J end by 1 base, with 20 bases between. The length of the CDR3 is 16 residues. Germline V gives CDR1 KGHSH, CDR2 LQKENI. V and J are TRBV18 and TRBJ2-5, with D possibly being TRBD1 (6 bases). The source is a man aged 40-49 years in good health and CMV-seronegative. The sequencing input was PBMCs. The CDR3 loop is CASRPGTTGIQETQYF. CDR3 sequence (DNA): TGTGCCAGCCGACCGGGAACGACAGGAATCCAAGAGACCCAGTACTTC.